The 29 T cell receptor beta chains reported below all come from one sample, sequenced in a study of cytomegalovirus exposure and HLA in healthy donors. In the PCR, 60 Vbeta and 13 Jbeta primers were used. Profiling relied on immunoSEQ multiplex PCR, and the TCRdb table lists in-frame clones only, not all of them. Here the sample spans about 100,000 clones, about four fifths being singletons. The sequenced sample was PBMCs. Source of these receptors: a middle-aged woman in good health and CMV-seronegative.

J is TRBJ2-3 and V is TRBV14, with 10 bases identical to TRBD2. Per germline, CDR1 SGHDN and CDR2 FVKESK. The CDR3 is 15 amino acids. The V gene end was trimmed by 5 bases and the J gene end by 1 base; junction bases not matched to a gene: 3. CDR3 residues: CASSWTSGRTDTQYF. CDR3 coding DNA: TGTGCCAGCAGCTGGACTAGCGGCCGCACAGATACGCAGTATTTT.

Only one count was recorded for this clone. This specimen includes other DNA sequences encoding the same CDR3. CDR3 coding DNA: TGTGCCAGTAGATCAGGGCAGGGGGCTGCTCAGCCCCAGCATTTT. Translated: CASRSGQGAAQPQHF. This rearrangement joins TRBV19 to TRBJ1-5, with TRBD1 matching 8 bases. V shed 6 bases and J 6 bases; nucleotides not matched to a gene: 10. This CDR3 is built from 15 residues. Germline CDR1 LNHDA, CDR2 SQIVND (reference sequence).

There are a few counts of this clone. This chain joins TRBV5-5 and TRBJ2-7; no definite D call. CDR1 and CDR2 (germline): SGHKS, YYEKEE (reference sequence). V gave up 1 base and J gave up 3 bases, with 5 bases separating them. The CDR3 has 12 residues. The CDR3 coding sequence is TGTGCCAGCAGCTTGTCCAGCTACGAGCAGTACTTC. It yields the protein CASSLSSYEQYF.

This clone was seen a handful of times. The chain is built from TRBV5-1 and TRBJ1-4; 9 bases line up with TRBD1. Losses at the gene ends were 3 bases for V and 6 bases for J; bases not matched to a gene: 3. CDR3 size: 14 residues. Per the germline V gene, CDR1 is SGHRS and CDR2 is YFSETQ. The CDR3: CASSSDRGDEKLFF. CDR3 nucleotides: TGCGCCAGCAGCTCGGACAGGGGAGATGAAAAACTGTTTTTT.

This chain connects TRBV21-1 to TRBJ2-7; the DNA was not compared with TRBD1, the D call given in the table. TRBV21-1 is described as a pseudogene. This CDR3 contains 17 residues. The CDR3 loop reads CASSPQGHRTHSYEQYF. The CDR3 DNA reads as TGTGCCAGCAGCCCTCAAGGTCACAGGACGCACTCCTACGAGCAGTACTTC.

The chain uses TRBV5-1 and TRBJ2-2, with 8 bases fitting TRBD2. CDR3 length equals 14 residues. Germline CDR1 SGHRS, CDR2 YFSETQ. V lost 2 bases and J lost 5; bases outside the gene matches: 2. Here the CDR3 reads CASSFSGETGELFF. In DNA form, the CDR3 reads TGCGCCAGCAGCTTTAGCGGGGAGACCGGGGAGCTGTTTTTT.

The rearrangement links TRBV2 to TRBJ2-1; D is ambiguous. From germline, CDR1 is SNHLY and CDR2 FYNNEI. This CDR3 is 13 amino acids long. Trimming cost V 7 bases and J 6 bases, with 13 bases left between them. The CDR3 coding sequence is TGTGCCAGCAACAGCCCCGCCGGCAATGAGCAGTTCTTC. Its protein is CASNSPAGNEQFF.

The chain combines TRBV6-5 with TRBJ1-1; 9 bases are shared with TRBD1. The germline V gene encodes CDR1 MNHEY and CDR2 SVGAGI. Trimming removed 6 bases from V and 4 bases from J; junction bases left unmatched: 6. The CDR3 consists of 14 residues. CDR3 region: CASRFGQGSTEAFF. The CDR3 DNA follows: TGTGCCAGCAGATTTGGACAGGGGAGCACTGAAGCTTTCTTT.

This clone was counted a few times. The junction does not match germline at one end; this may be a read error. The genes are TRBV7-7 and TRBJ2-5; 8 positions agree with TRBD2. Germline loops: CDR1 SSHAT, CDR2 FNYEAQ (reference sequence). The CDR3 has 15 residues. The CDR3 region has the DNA TGTGCTAGCAGCTTAGACGGACTAGCTGAAGAGACCCAGTACTTC. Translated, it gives CASSLDGLAEETQYF.

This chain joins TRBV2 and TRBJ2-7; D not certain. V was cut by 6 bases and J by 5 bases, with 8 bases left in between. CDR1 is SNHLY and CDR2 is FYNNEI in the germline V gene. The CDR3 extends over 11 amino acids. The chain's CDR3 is CASSPRDEQYF. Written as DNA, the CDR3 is TGTGCCAGCAGCCCCCGAGACGAGCAGTACTTC.

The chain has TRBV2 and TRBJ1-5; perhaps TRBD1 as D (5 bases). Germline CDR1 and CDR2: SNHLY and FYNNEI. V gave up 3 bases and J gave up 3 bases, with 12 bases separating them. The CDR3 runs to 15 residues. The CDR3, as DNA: TGTGCCAGCAGTGATAAGCAGGGCCCCAATCAGCCCCAGCATTTT. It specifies CASSDKQGPNQPQHF.

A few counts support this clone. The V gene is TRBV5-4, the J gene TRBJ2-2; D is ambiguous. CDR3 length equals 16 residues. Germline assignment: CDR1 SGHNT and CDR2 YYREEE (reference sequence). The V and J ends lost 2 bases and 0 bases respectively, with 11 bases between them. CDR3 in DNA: TGTGCCAGCAGCTTTTCCGGCAGGTCGAACACCGGGGAGCTGTTTTTT. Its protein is CASSFSGRSNTGELFF.

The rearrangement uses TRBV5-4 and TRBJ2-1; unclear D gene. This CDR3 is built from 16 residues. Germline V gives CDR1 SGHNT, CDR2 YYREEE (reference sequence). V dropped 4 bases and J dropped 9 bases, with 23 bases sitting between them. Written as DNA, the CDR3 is TGTGCCAGCAGCCCGGCGGTGGCAACGGTGGTGGTTGAGCAGTTCTTC. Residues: CASSPAVATVVVEQFF.

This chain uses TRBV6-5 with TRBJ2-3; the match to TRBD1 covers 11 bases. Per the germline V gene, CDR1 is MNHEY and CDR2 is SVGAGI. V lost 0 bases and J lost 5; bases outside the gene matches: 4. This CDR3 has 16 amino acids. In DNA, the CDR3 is TGTGCCAGCAGTTACTCGATGGGACAGGGGGTAGATACGCAGTATTTT. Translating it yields CASSYSMGQGVDTQYF.

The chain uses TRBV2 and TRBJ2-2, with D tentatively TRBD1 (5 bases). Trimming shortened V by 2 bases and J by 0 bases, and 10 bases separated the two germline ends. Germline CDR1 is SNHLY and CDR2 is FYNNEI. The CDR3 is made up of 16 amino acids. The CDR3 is CASSERRQSNTGELFF. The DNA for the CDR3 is TGTGCCAGCAGTGAAAGACGACAGTCGAACACCGGGGAGCTGTTTTTT. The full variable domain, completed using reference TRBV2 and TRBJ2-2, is EPEVTQTPSHQVTQMGQEVILRCVPISNHLYFYWYRQILGQKVEFLVSFYNNEISEKSEIFDDQFSVERPDGSNFTLKIRSTKLEDSAMYFCASSERRQSNTGELFFGEGSRLTVL.

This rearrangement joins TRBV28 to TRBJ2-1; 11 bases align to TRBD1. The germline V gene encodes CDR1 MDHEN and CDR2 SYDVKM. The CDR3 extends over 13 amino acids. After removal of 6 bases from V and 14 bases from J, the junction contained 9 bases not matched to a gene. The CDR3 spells CASSPGTGGPKFF. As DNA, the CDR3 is TGTGCCAGCAGCCCCGGGACAGGGGGACCTAAGTTCTTC.

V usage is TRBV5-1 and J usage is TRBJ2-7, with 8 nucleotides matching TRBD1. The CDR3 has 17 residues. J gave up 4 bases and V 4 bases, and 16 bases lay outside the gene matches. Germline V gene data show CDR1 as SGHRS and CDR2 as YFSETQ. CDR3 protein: CASSPSTLTGASYEQYF. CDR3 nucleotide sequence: TGCGCCAGCAGCCCTTCGACGCTGACAGGGGCGAGTTACGAGCAGTACTTC.

As DNA, the CDR3 is TGTGCCAGTAGTACGATTCAGACAGGGACCGAGCCCCAGCATTTT. It is translated as CASSTIQTGTEPQHF. This chain connects TRBV19 to TRBJ1-5, with 7 bases identical to TRBD1. This CDR3 spans 15 amino acids. V lost 4 bases, J lost 8 bases, and 11 bases stayed unmatched. The germline CDR1 and CDR2 sequences are LNHDA and SQIVND (reference sequence).

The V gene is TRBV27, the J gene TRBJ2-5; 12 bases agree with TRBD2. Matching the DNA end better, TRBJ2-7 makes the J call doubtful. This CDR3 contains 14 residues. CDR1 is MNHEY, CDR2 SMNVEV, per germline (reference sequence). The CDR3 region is CASSPGLAGLEQYF. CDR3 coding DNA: TGTGCCAGCAGTCCCGGACTAGCGGGACTCGAGCAGTACTTC.

CDR3 DNA: TGTGCCAGCAGTTTCTCAGACTACGAGCAGTACTTC. It codes for CASSFSDYEQYF. This chain links TRBV28 with TRBJ2-7; D gene ambiguous. Germline CDR1 MDHEN, CDR2 SYDVKM. The V gene lost 3 bases and the J gene lost 3 bases, with 6 bases spanning the gap. This CDR3 has 12 residues.

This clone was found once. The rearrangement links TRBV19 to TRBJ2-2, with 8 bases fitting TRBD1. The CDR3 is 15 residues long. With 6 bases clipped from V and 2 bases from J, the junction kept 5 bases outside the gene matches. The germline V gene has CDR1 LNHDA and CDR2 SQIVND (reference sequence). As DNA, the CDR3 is TGTGCCAGTAGGCGGACAGGGTTCAACACCGGGGAGCTGTTTTTT. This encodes CASRRTGFNTGELFF.

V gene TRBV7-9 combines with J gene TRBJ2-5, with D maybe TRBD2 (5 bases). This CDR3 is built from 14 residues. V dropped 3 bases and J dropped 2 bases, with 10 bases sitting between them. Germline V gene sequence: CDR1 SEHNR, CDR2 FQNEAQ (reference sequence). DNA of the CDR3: TGTGCCAGCAGCTTTCCCGGGATACAAGAGACCCAGTACTTC. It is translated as CASSFPGIQETQYF.

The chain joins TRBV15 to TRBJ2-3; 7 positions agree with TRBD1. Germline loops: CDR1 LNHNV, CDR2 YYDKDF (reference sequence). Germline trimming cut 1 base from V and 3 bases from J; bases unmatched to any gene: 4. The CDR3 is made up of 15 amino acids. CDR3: CATSRVQGTTDTQYF. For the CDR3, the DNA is TGTGCCACCAGCAGAGTACAGGGGACGACAGATACGCAGTATTTT.

In DNA, the CDR3 is TGTGCCAGCAGCCGACACTCCTACGAGCAGTACTTC. Protein product: CASSRHSYEQYF. V is TRBV11-1 and J is TRBJ2-7; D ambiguous. Germline V lookup: CDR1 SGHAT, CDR2 FQDESV (reference sequence). Trimming stripped 5 bases from V and 0 bases from J, with 5 bases between. The CDR3 contains 12 residues.

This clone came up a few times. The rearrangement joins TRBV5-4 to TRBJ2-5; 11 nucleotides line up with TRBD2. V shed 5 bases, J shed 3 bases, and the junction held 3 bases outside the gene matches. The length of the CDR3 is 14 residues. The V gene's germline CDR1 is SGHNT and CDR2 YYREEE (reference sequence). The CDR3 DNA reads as TGTGCCAGCAGTCGGGGACTAGCGGAAGAGACCCAGTACTTC. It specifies CASSRGLAEETQYF.

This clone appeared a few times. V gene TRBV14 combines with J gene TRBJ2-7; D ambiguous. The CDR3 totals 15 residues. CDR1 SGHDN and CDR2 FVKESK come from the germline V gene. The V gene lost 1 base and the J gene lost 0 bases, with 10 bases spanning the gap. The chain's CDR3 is CASSQGHPSSYEQYF. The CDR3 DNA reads TGTGCCAGCAGCCAAGGACACCCGAGCTCCTACGAGCAGTACTTC.

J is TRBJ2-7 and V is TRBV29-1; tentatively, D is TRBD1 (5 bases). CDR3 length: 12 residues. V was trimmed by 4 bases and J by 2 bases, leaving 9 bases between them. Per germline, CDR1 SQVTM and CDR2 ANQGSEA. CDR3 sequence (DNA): TGCAGCGTTGGACAGTCGACCTACGAGCAGTACTTC. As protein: CSVGQSTYEQYF.

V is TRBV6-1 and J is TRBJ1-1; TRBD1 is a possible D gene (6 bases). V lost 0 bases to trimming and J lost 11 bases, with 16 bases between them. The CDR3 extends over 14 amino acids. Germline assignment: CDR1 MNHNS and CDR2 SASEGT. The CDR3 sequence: CASSEAYGGRRAFF. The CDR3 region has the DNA TGTGCCAGCAGTGAAGCGTACGGGGGGCGACGGGCTTTCTTT.

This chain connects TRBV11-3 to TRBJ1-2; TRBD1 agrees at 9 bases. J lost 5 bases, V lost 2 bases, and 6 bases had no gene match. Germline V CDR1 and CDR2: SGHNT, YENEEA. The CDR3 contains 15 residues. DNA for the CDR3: TGTGCCAGCAGCTTAATGGGACAGGGTCTGTATGGCTACACCTTC. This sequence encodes CASSLMGQGLYGYTF.